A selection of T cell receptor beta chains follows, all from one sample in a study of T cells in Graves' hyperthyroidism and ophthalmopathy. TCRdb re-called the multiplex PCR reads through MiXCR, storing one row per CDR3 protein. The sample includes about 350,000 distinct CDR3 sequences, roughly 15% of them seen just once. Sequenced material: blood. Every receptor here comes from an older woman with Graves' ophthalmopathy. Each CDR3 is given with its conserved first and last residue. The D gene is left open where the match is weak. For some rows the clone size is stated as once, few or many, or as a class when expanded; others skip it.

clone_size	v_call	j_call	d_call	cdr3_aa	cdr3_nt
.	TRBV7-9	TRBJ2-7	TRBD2	CASSFSLAGDFEQYF	TGTGCCAGCAGCTTTTCCCTAGCGGGAGACTTCGAGCAGTACTTC
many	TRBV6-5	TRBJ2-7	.	CASSYSGGQYF	TGTGCCAGCAGTTACTCCGGAGGGCAGTACTTC
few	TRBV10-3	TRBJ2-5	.	CAISEAGKAQTQYF	TGTGCCATCAGTGAGGCGGGGAAAGCACAGACCCAGTACTTC
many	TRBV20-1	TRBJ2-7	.	CSAILRGPYEQYF	TGCAGTGCTATTCTCAGGGGTCCCTACGAGCAGTACTTC
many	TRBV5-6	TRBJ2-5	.	CASSRKGAETQYF	TGTGCCAGCAGCCGCAAGGGAGCAGAGACCCAGTACTTC
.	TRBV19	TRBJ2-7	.	CASSLTRQTYEQYF	TGTGCCAGTAGTCTAACCCGACAAACCTACGAGCAGTACTTC
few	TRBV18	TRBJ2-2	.	CASSPYPTRLNTGELFF	TGTGCCAGCTCACCCTACCCTACCAGGTTGAACACCGGGGAGCTGTTTTTT
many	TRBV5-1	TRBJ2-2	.	CASSPGPSALGYGELFF	TGCGCCAGCAGCCCGGGACCTTCCGCCTTAGGCTACGGGGAGCTGTTTTTT
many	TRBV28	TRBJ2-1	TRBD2	CASSQGLAGQFF	TGTGCCAGCAGTCAGGGACTAGCGGGACAGTTCTTC
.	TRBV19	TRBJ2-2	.	CASSAGGEGTGELFF	TGTGCCAGTAGTGCTGGGGGCGAGGGCACCGGGGAGCTGTTTTTT
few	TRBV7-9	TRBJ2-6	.	CASSLVGRDSGANVLTF	TGTGCCAGCAGCTTAGTGGGACGGGACTCTGGGGCCAACGTCCTGACTTTC
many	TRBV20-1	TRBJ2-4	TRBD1	CSARDRSKNIQYF	TGCAGTGCTCGGGACAGGTCCAAAAACATTCAGTACTTC
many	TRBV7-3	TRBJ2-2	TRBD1	CASSFTGTGPGELFF	TGTGCCAGCAGCTTCACCGGGACAGGGCCCGGGGAGCTGTTTTTT
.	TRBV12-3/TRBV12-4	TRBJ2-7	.	CASSLEAVYLYEQYF	TGTGCCAGCAGTTTAGAGGCAGTATACCTTTACGAGCAGTACTTC
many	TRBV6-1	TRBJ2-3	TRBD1	CASRPTGVDTQYF	TGTGCCAGCAGACCCACAGGGGTCGATACGCAGTATTTT
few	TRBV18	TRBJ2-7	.	CASSPNTGSEQYF	TGTGCCAGCTCACCAAATACCGGTAGCGAGCAGTACTTC
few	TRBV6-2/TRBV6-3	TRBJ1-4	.	CASNKGGGATEKLFF	TGTGCCAGCAACAAAGGGGGGGGGGCAACTGAAAAACTGTTTTTT
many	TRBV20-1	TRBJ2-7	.	CSATPPKGGSYEQYF	TGCAGTGCCACCCCCCCCAAGGGGGGCTCCTACGAGCAGTACTTC
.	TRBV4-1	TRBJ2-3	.	CASSQDGPTDTQYF	TGCGCCAGCAGCCAAGACGGCCCGACAGATACGCAGTATTTT
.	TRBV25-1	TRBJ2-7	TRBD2	CASSSGSTYEQYF	TGTGCCAGCTCTAGCGGGAGTACCTACGAGCAGTACTTC
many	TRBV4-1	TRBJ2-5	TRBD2	CASSQDLTRLAEETQYF	TGCGCCAGCAGCCAAGATTTGACCCGACTAGCGGAAGAGACCCAGTACTTC
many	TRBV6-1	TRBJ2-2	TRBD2	CASKGLAGDTGELFF	TGTGCCAGCAAGGGACTAGCGGGAGACACCGGGGAGCTGTTTTTT
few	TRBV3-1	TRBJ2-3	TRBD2	CASSLHTSGRGTDTQYF	TGTGCCAGCAGCCTCCACACTAGCGGGAGAGGCACAGATACGCAGTATTTT
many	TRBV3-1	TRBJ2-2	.	CASSQPGNTGELFF	TGTGCCAGCAGCCAACCCGGGAACACCGGGGAGCTGTTTTTT
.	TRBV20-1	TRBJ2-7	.	CSARSGLSYEQYF	TGCAGTGCTAGGTCCGGCCTCTCCTACGAGCAGTACTTC
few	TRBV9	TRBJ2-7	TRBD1	CASSPEYGTGFLEQYF	TGTGCCAGCAGCCCCGAGTACGGGACAGGGTTCCTCGAGCAGTACTTC
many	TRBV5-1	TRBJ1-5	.	CASSLDLGQPQHF	TGCGCCAGCAGCTTGGATTTGGGGCAGCCCCAGCATTTT
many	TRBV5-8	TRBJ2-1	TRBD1	CASSWGTGGNEQFF	TGTGCCAGCAGCTGGGGGACAGGGGGGAATGAGCAGTTCTTC
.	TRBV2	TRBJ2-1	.	CASSGTGSSYNEQFF	TGTGCCAGCAGTGGCACTGGTAGCTCCTACAATGAGCAGTTCTTC
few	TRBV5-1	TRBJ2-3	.	CASRSSGPSDTQYF	TGCGCCAGCAGATCAAGCGGGCCTTCAGATACGCAGTATTTT
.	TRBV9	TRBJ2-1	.	CASSAGATSYNEQFF	TGTGCCAGCAGCGCCGGTGCGACCTCCTACAATGAGCAGTTCTTC
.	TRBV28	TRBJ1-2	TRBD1	CASSLAWDRGRMHGYSF	TGTGCCAGCAGCCTCGCATGGGACAGGGGGAGGATGCATGGCTACAGCTTC
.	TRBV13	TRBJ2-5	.	CASSPGDETQYF	TGTGCCAGCAGCCCCGGGGACGAGACCCAGTACTTC
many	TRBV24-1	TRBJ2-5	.	CATSDRSYQETQYF	TGTGCCACCAGTGATCGATCGTACCAAGAGACCCAGTACTTC
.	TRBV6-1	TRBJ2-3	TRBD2	CASSSDGLAGGTDTQYF	TGTGCCAGCAGTTCCGACGGACTAGCGGGAGGCACAGATACGCAGTATTTT
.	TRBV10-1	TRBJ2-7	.	CASSEGTSSSYEQYF	TGCGCCAGCAGTGAGGGGACGAGTTCCTCCTACGAGCAGTACTTC
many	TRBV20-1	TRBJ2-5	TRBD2	CSARGLAGVETQYF	TGCAGTGCTAGAGGACTAGCGGGAGTTGAGACCCAGTACTTC
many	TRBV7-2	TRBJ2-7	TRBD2	CASSLVAGGYEQYF	TGTGCCAGCAGCTTAGTTGCGGGGGGTTACGAGCAGTACTTC
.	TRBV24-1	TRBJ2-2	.	CATAGSLNTGELFF	TGTGCCACTGCAGGGTCCCTGAACACCGGGGAGCTGTTTTTT
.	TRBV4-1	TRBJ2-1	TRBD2	CASSQEGSSGPGGEQFF	TGCGCCAGCAGCCAAGAGGGTTCTAGCGGGCCGGGGGGGGAGCAGTTCTTC
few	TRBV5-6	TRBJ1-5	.	CASSLARTGNQPQHF	TGTGCCAGCAGCTTGGCCAGGACAGGCAATCAGCCCCAGCATTTT
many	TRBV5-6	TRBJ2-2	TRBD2	CASSYGTSGRGSTGELFF	TGTGCCAGCAGCTACGGGACTAGCGGGAGAGGGAGCACCGGGGAGCTGTTTTTT
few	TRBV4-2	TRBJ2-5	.	CASSQDLVGETQYF	TGTGCCAGCAGCCAAGATTTAGTGGGAGAGACCCAGTACTTC
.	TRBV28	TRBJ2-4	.	CASSFENIQYF	TGTGCCAGCAGTTTTGAAAACATTCAGTACTTC
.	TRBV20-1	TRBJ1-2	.	CSAPLTGDYGYTF	TGCAGTGCCCCCCTCACAGGAGACTATGGCTACACCTTC
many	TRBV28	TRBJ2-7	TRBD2	CASRHSGQSSYEQYF	TGTGCCAGCAGACATAGCGGGCAAAGCTCCTACGAGCAGTACTTC
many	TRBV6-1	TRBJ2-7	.	CASSEAARVGGEQYF	TGTGCCAGCAGTGAAGCTGCCAGGGTAGGTGGTGAGCAGTACTTC
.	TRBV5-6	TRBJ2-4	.	CASSWDKNIQYF	TGTGCCAGCAGCTGGGACAAAAACATTCAGTACTTC
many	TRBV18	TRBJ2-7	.	CASSRQDYEQYF	TGTGCCAGCTCTCGACAGGATTACGAGCAGTACTTC
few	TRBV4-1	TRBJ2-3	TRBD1	CASSPTGVNTQYF	TGCGCCAGCAGCCCGACAGGGGTGAATACGCAGTATTTT
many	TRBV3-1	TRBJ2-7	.	CASSQGGPGMGHEQYF	TGTGCCAGCAGCCAAGGAGGGCCGGGGATGGGCCACGAGCAGTACTTC
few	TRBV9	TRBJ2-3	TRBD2	CASSVGTSGSLNTDTQYF	TGTGCCAGCAGCGTAGGGACTAGCGGGAGCCTCAACACAGATACGCAGTATTTT
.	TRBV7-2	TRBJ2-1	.	CASSLVGGHEQFF	TGTGCCAGCAGCTTAGTAGGGGGACATGAGCAGTTCTTC
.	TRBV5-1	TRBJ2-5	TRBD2	CASSSSGPRLETQYF	TGCGCCAGCAGTTCTAGCGGGCCAAGGTTGGAGACCCAGTACTTC
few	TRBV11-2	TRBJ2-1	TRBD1	CASSTPTGTGSYNEQFF	TGTGCCAGCAGTACACCGACCGGGACAGGTTCCTACAATGAGCAGTTCTTC
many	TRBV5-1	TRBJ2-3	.	CASREGGSSTDTQYF	TGCGCCAGCAGAGAAGGGGGTTCTAGCACAGATACGCAGTATTTT
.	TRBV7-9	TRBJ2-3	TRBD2	CASSSTRGASGRGSTDTQYF	TGTGCCAGCAGCTCCACTCGCGGGGCTAGCGGGAGGGGGAGCACAGATACGCAGTATTTT
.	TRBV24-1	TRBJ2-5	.	CATSDWGRAQETQYF	TGTGCCACCAGTGATTGGGGCAGGGCTCAAGAGACCCAGTACTTC
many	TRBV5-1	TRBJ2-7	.	CASSKDGGHEQYF	TGCGCCAGCAGCAAGGACGGAGGACACGAGCAGTACTTC